Listed here are 17 T cell receptor beta chains from one sample, sequenced in a study of blood T cells in healthy people across ages (dated by TCRdb to between 2014 and 2017). The library relied on 5' RACE. For sequencing, an Illumina HiSeq 2500 was employed. A second roughly 7 to 11 cycle PCR used a sample-barcoded 5' primer and a J-beta primer mix. TCRdb passed the public sequencing reads through fastp at Q25 and MiXCR, retaining productive beta sequences. Every entry covers one CDR3 protein and lists the most common genes and DNA from its rows. The sample table lists about a million distinct CDR3 sequences, around 46% of them with a count of one. In total, the top ten clones hold around 15% of the sample. The sequenced material came from blood. Receptors were obtained from a man under 40 in good health.

This clonotype was counted a few times. The gene calls are TRBV28 and TRBJ1-5; D unresolved. Trimming removed 2 bases from V and 4 bases from J, with 9 bases in between. Germline-derived CDR1 and CDR2 are MDHEN and SYDVKM. The CDR3 length is 14 residues. CDR3 in DNA: TGTGCCAGCAGTTTAGCGACGGTTAATCAGCCCCAGCATTTT. Translation: CASSLATVNQPQHF.

This clonotype appeared a few times. The chain recombines TRBV12-3 or TRBV12-4 with TRBJ2-5; unclear D gene. The assigned J gene may be wrong: the sequence end matches TRBJ2-7 better. This CDR3 has 13 amino acids. In DNA, the CDR3 is TGTGCCAGCAGTTTATTTACGGGCAACGAGCAGTACTTC. Translating gives CASSLFTGNEQYF.

V and J are TRBV7-9 and TRBJ1-4; TRBD1 agrees at 9 bases. The CDR3 extends over 14 amino acids. The V and J ends lost 3 bases and 7 bases, in that order; junction bases with no gene match: 3. Germline values: CDR1 SEHNR, CDR2 FQNEAQ (reference sequence). The CDR3 here is CASSFRQGGEKLFF. The CDR3 DNA reads TGTGCCAGCAGCTTCAGACAGGGGGGTGAAAAACTGTTTTTT.

The sample holds one count of this clonotype. The chain recombines TRBV20-1 with TRBJ1-5; D gene uncertain. This CDR3 has 14 residues. V was shortened by 8 bases and J by 1 base, with 15 bases between the two germline ends. Germline V gene sequence: CDR1 DFQATT, CDR2 SNEGSKA (reference sequence). For the CDR3, the DNA is TGCAGTACTACCTCAGTGGGGAGCAATCAGCCCCAGCATTTT. Its translation: CSTTSVGSNQPQHF.

This chain joins TRBV29-1 and TRBJ1-4; 11 bases fit TRBD1. V lost 1 base to trimming and J lost 2 bases; unmatched junction nucleotides: 6. Germline V CDR1 and CDR2: SQVTM, ANQGSEA. The CDR3 contains 17 residues. CDR3 DNA: TGCAGCGTTGAAGGGGGGACAGGGGGGAAGACTAATGAAAAACTGTTTTTT. It translates to CSVEGGTGGKTNEKLFF.

Remarks on this clonotype: A much larger clone is a single base away; this may be a read error. The chain has TRBV2 and TRBJ2-3, with unresolved D. V was shortened by 6 bases and J by 11 bases, with 12 bases between the two germline ends. The V gene's germline CDR1 is SNHLY and CDR2 FYNNEI. The CDR3 consists of 11 residues. The CDR3 loop is CASRGSYMQYF. The DNA for the CDR3 is TGTGCCAGCAGAGGGTCTTATATGCAGTATTTT.

CDR3 amino acids: CASSLHQLSSYEQYF. CDR3 sequence (DNA): TGTGCCAGCAGTTTACATCAGTTATCCTCCTACGAGCAGTACTTC. J is TRBJ2-7 and V is TRBV28; unclear D gene. The germline gives CDR1 MDHEN, CDR2 SYDVKM. The CDR3 loop spans 15 amino acids. Trimming removed 2 bases from V and 0 bases from J, with 11 bases in between.

The sample holds a few counts of this clonotype. This chain joins TRBV29-1 and TRBJ2-7; D uncertain. Germline CDR1 is SQVTM and CDR2 is ANQGSEA. This CDR3 is 11 amino acids long. The ends were cut back, 3 bases at V and 6 bases at J, with 9 bases in the middle. CDR3 nucleotide sequence: TGCAGCGTTGACGACACGGGCGAGCAGTACTTC. It encodes CSVDDTGEQYF.

The chain combines TRBV3-1 with TRBJ2-2, with D unresolved. The CDR3 sequence is 13 residues long. The V gene lost 3 bases and the J gene lost 6 bases, with 8 bases spanning the gap. CDR1 and CDR2 (germline): LGHDT, YNNKEL (reference sequence). The DNA of the CDR3 is TGTGCCAGCAGCCACAAAGGGCCCGGGGAGCTGTTTTTT. It encodes CASSHKGPGELFF.

This chain links TRBV20-1 with TRBJ2-5; TRBD1 matches 7 bases. The V gene end was trimmed by 4 bases and the J gene end by 4 bases; junction bases not matched to a gene: 3. The length of the CDR3 is 12 residues. Germline CDR1 and CDR2: DFQATT and SNEGSKA (reference sequence). The chain's CDR3 is CSANRQGETQYF. The CDR3 DNA reads TGCAGTGCTAATAGACAGGGAGAGACCCAGTACTTC.

The chain combines TRBV7-2 with TRBJ2-3; D is possibly TRBD2 (6 bases). V gave up 5 bases and J gave up 4 bases, with 10 bases separating them. The V gene's germline CDR1 is SGHTA and CDR2 FQGNSA. The CDR3 is made up of 13 amino acids. The CDR3 reads CASSVRLADTQYF. CDR3 coding DNA: TGTGCCAGCAGCGTCAGACTAGCAGATACGCAGTATTTT.

This rearrangement joins TRBV20-1 to TRBJ2-4, with D tentatively TRBD1 (6 bases). The end of the DNA aligns better with TRBJ2-5, so the J call may be wrong. Germline CDR1 is DFQATT and CDR2 is SNEGSKA (reference sequence). CDR3 length equals 11 residues. The CDR3: CSIGQQETQYF. Written as DNA, the CDR3 is TGCAGCATCGGACAGCAAGAGACCCAGTACTTC.

The table lists this clonotype with a few counts. At one end, the junction sequence differs from germline, possibly due to a read error. The V call is TRBV14, the J call TRBJ2-7; 10 bases fit TRBD1. The germline gives CDR1 SGHDN, CDR2 FVKESK. The CDR3 length is 15 residues. CDR3 coding DNA: TGTGCCAGCAGCAAAGAGACAGGGGGCGGCTACGAGCAGTACTTC. It codes for CASSKETGGGYEQYF.

This clonotype has just a few counts. This chain connects TRBV10-3 to TRBJ1-5; TRBD1 matches 9 bases. J was trimmed by 4 bases and V by 0 bases; bases with no gene match: 7. The CDR3 has 17 amino acids. The germline V gene has CDR1 ENHRY and CDR2 SYGVKD. CDR3 protein: CAISESPDRGGNQPQHF. CDR3 in DNA: TGTGCCATCAGTGAGTCGCCGGACAGGGGAGGGAATCAGCCCCAGCATTTT.

This clonotype has a handful of counts. The J gene is TRBJ2-7, the V gene TRBV7-2; the match to TRBD2 covers 8 bases. CDR1 and CDR2 from the germline V gene are SGHTA and FQGNSA. CDR3 length: 14 residues. With 3 bases clipped from V and 2 bases from J, the junction kept 3 bases outside the gene matches. The CDR3 bases are TGTGCCAGCAGCTTGCAGCGGGGGCCCTACGAGCAGTACTTC. Its protein product is CASSLQRGPYEQYF.

This clonotype has more than one count but fewer than ten. The gene calls are TRBV4-3 and TRBJ2-3; 9 bases line up with TRBD1. The CDR3 length is 16 residues. The V and J ends lost 0 bases and 4 bases, in that order; junction bases with no gene match: 5. Germline V gene lookup returns CDR1 LGHNA and CDR2 YSLEER. CDR3 amino acids: CASSQDYRGPSDTQYF. The CDR3 bases are TGCGCCAGCAGCCAAGATTACAGGGGGCCTTCAGATACGCAGTATTTT.

This clonotype was counted a few times. J is TRBJ2-4 and V is TRBV19; no firm D call. Trimming took off 7 bases at V and 0 bases at J, with 10 bases between the two ends. The CDR3 totals 14 residues. Germline assignment: CDR1 LNHDA and CDR2 SQIVND (reference sequence). This CDR3 is CASKTDLAKNIQYF. The CDR3 DNA sequence: TGTGCCAGTAAGACGGACCTAGCCAAAAACATTCAGTACTTC.